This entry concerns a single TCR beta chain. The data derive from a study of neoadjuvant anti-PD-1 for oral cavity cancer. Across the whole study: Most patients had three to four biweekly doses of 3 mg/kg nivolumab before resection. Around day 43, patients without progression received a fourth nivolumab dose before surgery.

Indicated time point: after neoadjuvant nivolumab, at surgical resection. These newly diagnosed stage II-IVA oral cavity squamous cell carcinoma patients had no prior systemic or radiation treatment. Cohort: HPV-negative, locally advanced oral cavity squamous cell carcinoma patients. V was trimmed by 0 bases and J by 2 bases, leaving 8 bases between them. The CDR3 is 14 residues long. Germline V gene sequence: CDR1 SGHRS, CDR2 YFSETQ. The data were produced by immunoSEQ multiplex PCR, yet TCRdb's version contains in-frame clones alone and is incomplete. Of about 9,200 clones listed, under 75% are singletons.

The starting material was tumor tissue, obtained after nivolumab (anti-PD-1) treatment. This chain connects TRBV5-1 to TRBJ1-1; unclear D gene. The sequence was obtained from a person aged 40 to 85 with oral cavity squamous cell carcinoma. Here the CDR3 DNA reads TGCGCCAGCAGCTTGGGGGAGTTCAACACTGAAGCTTTCTTT. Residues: CASSLGEFNTEAFF. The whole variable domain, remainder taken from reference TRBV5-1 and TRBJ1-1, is KAGVTQTPRYLIKTRGQQVTLSCSPISGHRSVSWYQQTPGQGLQFLFEYFSETQRNKGNFPGRFSGRQFSNSRSEMNVSTLELGDSALYLCASSLGEFNTEAFFGQGTRLTVV.